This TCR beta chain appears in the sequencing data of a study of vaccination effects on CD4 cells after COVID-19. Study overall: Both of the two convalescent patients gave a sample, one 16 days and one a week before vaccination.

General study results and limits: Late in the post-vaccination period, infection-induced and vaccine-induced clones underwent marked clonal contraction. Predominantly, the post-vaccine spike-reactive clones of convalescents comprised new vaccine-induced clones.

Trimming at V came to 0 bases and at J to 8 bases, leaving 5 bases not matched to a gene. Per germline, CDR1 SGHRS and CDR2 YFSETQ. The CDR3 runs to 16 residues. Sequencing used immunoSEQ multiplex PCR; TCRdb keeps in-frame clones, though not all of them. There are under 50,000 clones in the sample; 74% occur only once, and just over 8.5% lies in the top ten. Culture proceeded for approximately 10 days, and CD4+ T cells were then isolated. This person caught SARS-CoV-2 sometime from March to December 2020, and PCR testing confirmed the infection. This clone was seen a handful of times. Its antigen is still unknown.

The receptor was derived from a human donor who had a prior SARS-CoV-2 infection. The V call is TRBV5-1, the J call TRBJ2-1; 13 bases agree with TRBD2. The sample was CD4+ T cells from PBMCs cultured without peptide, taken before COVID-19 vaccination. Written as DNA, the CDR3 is TGCGCCAGCAGCTTGGGACTAGCGGGGGGCTGGGATGAGCAGTTCTTC. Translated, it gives CASSLGLAGGWDEQFF.